This note documents a single T cell receptor (beta chain) sequence. This CDR3 region has 15 residues. V lost 0 bases to trimming and J lost 6 bases, with 11 bases between them. The germline CDR1 and CDR2 sequences are SGHTA and FQGTGA. The data originate from a study of blood T cell repertoires in COVID-19. Libraries were prepared by immunoSEQ multiplex PCR; TCRdb keeps only in-frame clonotypes and omits some of them. The sample records some 56,000 clones, 80% to 90% being singletons. The sequencing sample was made of peripheral blood. The rearrangement joins TRBV7-3 to TRBJ1-4, with no clear D. The TCR was taken from a human donor in a cohort sampled during active COVID-19. CDR3 bases: TGTGCCAGCAGCTTAACGGGAGGTGGTGATGAAAAACTGTTTTTT. This translates into CASSLTGGGDEKLFF.